The clone carrying this T cell receptor (beta chain) was seen at least ten times. As yet, its antigen is unknown. The CDR3 is 13 residues long. Germline V CDR1 and CDR2: MNHNS, SASEGT. V lost 7 bases and J 4 bases, leaving 14 bases between the germline ends. TCRdb reprocessed the 5' RACE reads with MiXCR, giving one entry per CDR3 protein. In the table there are 200,000 to 300,000 distinct CDR3 sequences, about 10% of which are singletons. The sample comes from a study of CD8 T cells in ankylosing spondylitis. Study-wide findings and caveats: Within peripheral blood, clones linked to disease were CD8+ and relatively rare.

The source material was blood, either unsorted or a sorted T cell fraction (not recorded which). This chain uses TRBV6-1 with TRBJ2-7; TRBD2 is a possible D gene (7 bases). This sequence originates from a male donor with ankylosing spondylitis or in good health (not recorded which). Here the CDR3 DNA reads TGTGCCAGCAAAGGCCGGGGGGCGTACGAGCAGTACTTC. This translates into CASKGRGAYEQYF.